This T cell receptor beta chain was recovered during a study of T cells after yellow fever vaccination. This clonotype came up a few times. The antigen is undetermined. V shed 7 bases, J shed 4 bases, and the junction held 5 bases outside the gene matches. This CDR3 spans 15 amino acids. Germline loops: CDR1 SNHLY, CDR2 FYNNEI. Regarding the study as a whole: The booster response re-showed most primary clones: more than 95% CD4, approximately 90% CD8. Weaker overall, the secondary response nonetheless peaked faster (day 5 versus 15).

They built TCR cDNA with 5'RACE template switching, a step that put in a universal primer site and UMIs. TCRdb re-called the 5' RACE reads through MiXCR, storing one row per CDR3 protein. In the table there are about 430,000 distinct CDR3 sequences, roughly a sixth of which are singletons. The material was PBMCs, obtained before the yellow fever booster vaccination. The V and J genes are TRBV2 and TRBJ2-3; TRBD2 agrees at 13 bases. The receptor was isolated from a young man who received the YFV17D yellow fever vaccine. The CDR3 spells CASTVTSGGADTQYF. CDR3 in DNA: TGTGCCAGCACTGTAACTAGCGGGGGGGCAGATACGCAGTATTTT.